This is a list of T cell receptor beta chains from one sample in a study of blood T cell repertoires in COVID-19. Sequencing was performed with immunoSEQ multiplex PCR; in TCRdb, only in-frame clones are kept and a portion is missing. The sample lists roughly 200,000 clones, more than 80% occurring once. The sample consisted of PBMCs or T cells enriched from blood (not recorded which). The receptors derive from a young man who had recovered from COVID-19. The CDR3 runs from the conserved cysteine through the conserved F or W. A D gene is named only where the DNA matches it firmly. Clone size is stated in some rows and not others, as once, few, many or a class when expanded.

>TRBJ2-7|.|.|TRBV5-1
TGCGCCAGCAGCTTGGGGGGGCCAAGGGACGAGCAGTACTTC
CASSLGGPRDEQYF
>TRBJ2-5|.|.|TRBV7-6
TGTGCCAGCAGCTTAATGACAGTTCAAGAGACCCAGTACTTC
CASSLMTVQETQYF
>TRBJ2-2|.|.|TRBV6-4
TGTGCCAGCAGTCGCTCTAGCACCGGGGAGCTGTTTTTT
CASSRSSTGELFF
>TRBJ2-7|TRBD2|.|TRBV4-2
TGTGCCAGCAGCCAAGGGACTAGCGGGGTTTACGAGCAGTACTTC
CASSQGTSGVYEQYF
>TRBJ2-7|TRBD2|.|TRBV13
TGTGCCAGCAGCTTAGCGGGGGGGCCGACTACCTACGAGCAGTACTTC
CASSLAGGPTTYEQYF
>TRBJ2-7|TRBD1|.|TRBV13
TGTGCCAGCAGCACCGTCACAGGGGGCTACGAGCAGTACTTC
CASSTVTGGYEQYF
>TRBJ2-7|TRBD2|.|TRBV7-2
TGTGCCAGCAGCACACTAGCGGGTAACTACGAGCAGTACTTC
CASSTLAGNYEQYF
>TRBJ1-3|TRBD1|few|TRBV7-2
TGTGCCAGCAGAGGGGACAGTCCAGGAAACACCATATATTTT
CASRGDSPGNTIYF
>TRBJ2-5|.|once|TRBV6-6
TGTGCCAGCGTATACAGGGGAGGCCAAGAGACCCAGTACTTC
CASVYRGGQETQYF
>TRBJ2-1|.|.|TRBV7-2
TGTGCCAGCAGCTTAGACCCCCTAGATAAGCAGTTCTTC
CASSLDPLDKQFF
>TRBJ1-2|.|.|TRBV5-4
TGTGCCAGCAGCTTGGAACAGGGAATAGGTGGCTACACCTTC
CASSLEQGIGGYTF
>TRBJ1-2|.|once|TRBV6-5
TGTGCCAGCAGTTACTCAGGGGCCAACTATGGCTACACCTTC
CASSYSGANYGYTF
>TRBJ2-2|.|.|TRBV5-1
TGCGCCAGCAGCTTGGACGGGGTGACCGGGGAGCTGTTTTTT
CASSLDGVTGELFF
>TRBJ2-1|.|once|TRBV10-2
TGCGCCAGCAGTGAGAGTTGGTGGCAGGGGAAGAGCAATGAGCAGTTCTTC
CASSESWWQGKSNEQFF
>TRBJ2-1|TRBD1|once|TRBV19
TGTGCCAGTAGCCCCGGGACAGGCCCCTACAATGAGCAGTTCTTC
CASSPGTGPYNEQFF
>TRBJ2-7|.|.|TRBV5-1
TGCGCCAGCAGCGCAATCCCTAGCGTGTTGGAGGGGTACGAGCAGTACTTC
CASSAIPSVLEGYEQYF
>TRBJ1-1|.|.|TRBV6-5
TGTGCCAGCAGTCAAAACGGACAGATGAACACTGAAGCTTTCTTT
CASSQNGQMNTEAFF
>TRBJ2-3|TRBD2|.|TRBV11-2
TGTGCCAGCAGCACCGGGACTAGCGTCACAGATACGCAGTATTTT
CASSTGTSVTDTQYF
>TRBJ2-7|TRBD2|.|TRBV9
TGTGCCAGTAGCGGGAGCTCCTACGAGCAGTACTTC
CASSGSSYEQYF
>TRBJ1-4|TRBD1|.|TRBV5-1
TGCGCCAGCAGCTTGGAAGGGACAGGGAATGAAAAACTGTTTTTT
CASSLEGTGNEKLFF
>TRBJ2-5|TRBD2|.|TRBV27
TGTGCCAGCAGCACGACTAGCGGGAGATTGGGAGAGACCCAGTACTTC
CASSTTSGRLGETQYF
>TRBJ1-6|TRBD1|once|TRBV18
TGTGCCAGCTCTCCCCGACAGGGCTTCTTGGGTTCACCCCTCCACTTT
CASSPRQGFLGSPLHF
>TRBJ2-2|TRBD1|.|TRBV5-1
TGCGCCAGCAGCTTAAATGGACAGGGTGACACCGGGGAGCTGTTTTTT
CASSLNGQGDTGELFF
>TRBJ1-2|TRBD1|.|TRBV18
TGTGCCAGCTCGGCCACCATTTTATTCCACCTCGTTAAAGACAGGGGGAGCGGCTATGGCTACACCTTC
CASSATILFHLVKDRGSGYGYTF
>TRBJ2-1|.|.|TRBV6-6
TGTGCCAGCAGTCTGCCCGGGCTACGGGAATCCCTCCAGTTCTTC
CASSLPGLRESLQFF
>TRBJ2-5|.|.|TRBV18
TGTGCCAGCTCAGTGCACAGCCAAGAGACCCAGTACTTC
CASSVHSQETQYF
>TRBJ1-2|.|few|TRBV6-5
TGTGCCAGCAGTTACTCGATATCGGGTGACTATGGCTACACCTTC
CASSYSISGDYGYTF
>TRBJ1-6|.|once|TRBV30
TGTGCCTGGAGCCCCGGAGCTAAACGGTCACCCCTCCACTTT
CAWSPGAKRSPLHF
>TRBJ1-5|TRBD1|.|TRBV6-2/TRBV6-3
TGTGCCAGCAGTCGGACAGGGAATCAAGTCAATCAGCCCCAGCATTTT
CASSRTGNQVNQPQHF
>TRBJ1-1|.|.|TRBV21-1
TGTGCCAGCAGCAAAGAAAGTGTCCACGGAAAGGGGGCGGGGACTGAAGCTTTCTTT
CASSKESVHGKGAGTEAFF
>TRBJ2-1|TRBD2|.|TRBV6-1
TGTGCCAGCAGTGCGTCCGGGACTAGCGGGGGGGCCTGGTCCAAGTGGGAGCAGTTCTTC
CASSASGTSGGAWSKWEQFF
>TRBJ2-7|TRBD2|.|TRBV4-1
TGCGCCAGCAGCCAAGAACCTAGCGGGAGCGGCGAGCAGTACTTC
CASSQEPSGSGEQYF
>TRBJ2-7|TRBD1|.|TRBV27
TGTGCCAGCAGTTTTCTAATCGGGACAGGGTTGGACGAGCAGTACTTC
CASSFLIGTGLDEQYF
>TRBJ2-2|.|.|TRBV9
TGTGCCAGCAGCGGACTAGACTTTTCCACCGGGGAGCTGTTTTTT
CASSGLDFSTGELFF
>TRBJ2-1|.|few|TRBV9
TGTGCCAGCAGCGTCCCCAGGGGGAGGCCCTCCTACAATGAGCAGTTCTTC
CASSVPRGRPSYNEQFF
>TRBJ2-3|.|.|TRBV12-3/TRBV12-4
TGTGCCAGCAGCCGGGGCACAGATACGCAGTATTTT
CASSRGTDTQYF
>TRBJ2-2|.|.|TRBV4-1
TGCGCCAGCAGCCAAGATCAGGGAACCGGGGAGCTGTTTTTT
CASSQDQGTGELFF
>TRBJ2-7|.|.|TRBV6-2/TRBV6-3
TGTGCCAGCAGTTATGGCCCTGGGCTTCGGACCTACGAGCAGTACTTC
CASSYGPGLRTYEQYF
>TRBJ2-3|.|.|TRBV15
TGTGCCACCAGCAGACACGAGCGGACAGATACGCAGTATTTT
CATSRHERTDTQYF
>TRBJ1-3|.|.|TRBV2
TGTGCCAGCAGTAGGGGGATTGGAAACACCATATATTTT
CASSRGIGNTIYF
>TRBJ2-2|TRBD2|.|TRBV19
TGTGCCAGTAGTATCGCGGGGGGGCGGAACACCGGGGAGCTGTTTTTT
CASSIAGGRNTGELFF
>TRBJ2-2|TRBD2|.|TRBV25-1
TGTGCCAGCCTAGCGGGAGTGGACACCGGGGAGCTGTTTTTT
CASLAGVDTGELFF
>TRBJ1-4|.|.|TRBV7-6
TGTGCCAGCAGCTCAAGGGGGAGCGTCGGCGAAAAACTGTTTTTT
CASSSRGSVGEKLFF
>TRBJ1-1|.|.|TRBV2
TGTGCCAGCAGTGTCATGGGGGCCCAGACTGAAGCTTTCTTT
CASSVMGAQTEAFF
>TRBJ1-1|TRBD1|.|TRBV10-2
TGCGCCAGCACTACAGGGGGGAACACTGAAGCTTTCTTT
CASTTGGNTEAFF
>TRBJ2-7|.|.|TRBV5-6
TGTGCCAGCAGCTTGCAGGGTGACTACGAGCAGTACTTC
CASSLQGDYEQYF
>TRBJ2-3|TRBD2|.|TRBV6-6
TGTGCCAGCAGTCCGACGGACAGACTAGCGGGCACAGATACGCAGTATTTT
CASSPTDRLAGTDTQYF
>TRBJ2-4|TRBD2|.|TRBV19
TGTGCCAGTAGTCCGGGGGGAGGGGCGAGTGACAAAAACATTCAGTACTTC
CASSPGGGASDKNIQYF
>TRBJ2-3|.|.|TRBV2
TGTGCCAGCATGCAGGCGATCAGTATACGTACGCAGTATTTT
CASMQAISIRTQYF
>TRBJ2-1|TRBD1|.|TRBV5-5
TGTGCCAGCAGCCCCGGGACAGGCCTATACAATAGGCAGTTCTTC
CASSPGTGLYNRQFF
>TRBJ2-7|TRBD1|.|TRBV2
TGTGCCAGCCAGGGACAGGGTGGGATCTACGAGCAGTACTTC
CASQGQGGIYEQYF
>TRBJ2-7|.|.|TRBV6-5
TGTGCCAGCTGCTCTGAGGACGAGCAGTACTTC
CASCSEDEQYF
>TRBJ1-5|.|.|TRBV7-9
TGTGCCAGCAGCTTAGGGGGCTTCAATCAGCCCCAGCATTTT
CASSLGGFNQPQHF
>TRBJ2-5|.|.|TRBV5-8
TGTGCCAGCAGCTTCGTGGACAGCCAAGAGACCCAGTACTTC
CASSFVDSQETQYF
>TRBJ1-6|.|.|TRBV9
TGTGCCAGCAGCCAAACAGGGAACGCGGGTTCACCCCTCCACTTT
CASSQTGNAGSPLHF
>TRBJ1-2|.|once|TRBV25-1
TGTGCCAGCAGGCAGAACTATGGCTACACCTTC
CASRQNYGYTF
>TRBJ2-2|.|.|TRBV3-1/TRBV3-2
TGTGCCAGCAGGACCAGGGAGGAGCTGTTTTTT
CASRTREELFF
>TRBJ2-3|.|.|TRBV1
TGCACCAGCAGCCAAGATAGGGCTGCTAGCGGAGGTGGCACAGATACGCAGTATTTT
CTSSQDRAASGGGTDTQYF
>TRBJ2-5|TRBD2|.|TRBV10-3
TGTGCCACCAGTTCGACGGAGCGGGGGGGACTGGAGACCCAGTACTTC
CATSSTERGGLETQYF
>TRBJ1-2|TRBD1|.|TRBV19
TGTGCCAGTACCGACCGCTACAGGGTCTCCAGGGGGTATGGCTACACCTTC
CASTDRYRVSRGYGYTF